This entry lists 17 T cell receptor beta chains sequenced from one sample in a study of T-cell reconstitution after alpha-beta-depleted transplantation in children. Unique molecular identifiers featured in how the TCRbeta library was prepared. TCRdb processed the PCR reads anew with MiXCR; each CDR3 protein has one entry. Among 450,000 to 600,000 distinct CDR3 sequences listed, about 10% were seen once. The sample here was PBMCs, taken before TCRalphabeta/CD19-depleted stem cell transplant. Receptor source: a child between 2 and 9 years old with inherited bone marrow failure, due to receive a stem cell transplant.

The chain carries TRBV12-3 or TRBV12-4 and TRBJ2-1, with 9 positions matching TRBD2. V shed 3 bases and J 10 bases; nucleotides not matched to a gene: 13. The CDR3 contains 16 residues. CDR3 amino acids: CASSLSLAGKVWEQFF. DNA for the CDR3: TGTGCCAGCAGTTTGTCCCTAGCGGGAAAAGTTTGGGAGCAGTTCTTC.

This clonotype was recorded at least ten times. The rearrangement joins TRBV29-1 to TRBJ2-7; no definite D call. This CDR3 spans 13 amino acids. V gave up 8 bases and J gave up 7 bases, with 21 bases separating them. Germline lookup yields CDR1 SQVTM and CDR2 ANQGSEA. CDR3 sequence reads: CSIPAEGSWEQYF. The CDR3 coding sequence is TGCAGCATACCGGCGGAAGGGTCGTGGGAGCAGTACTTC.

This clonotype has a count of ten or more. The genes are TRBV7-6 and TRBJ2-3; D may be TRBD2 (5 bases). Looked up from germline, CDR1 is SGHVS and CDR2 is FNYEAQ. Trimming took 8 bases from V and 5 from J, leaving 11 bases between them. CDR3 length equals 12 residues. The CDR3: CASAGIQDTQYF. Here the CDR3 DNA reads TGTGCCAGCGCCGGGATCCAAGATACGCAGTATTTT.

This clonotype appeared many times. The chain uses TRBV5-1 and TRBJ2-2; a possible D gene is TRBD2 (5 bases). This CDR3 spans 13 amino acids. CDR1 is SGHRS, CDR2 YFSETQ, per germline. Trimming pared 0 bases from V and 8 bases from J, leaving 8 bases between. The chain's CDR3 is CASSLAAEGELFF. The CDR3 DNA reads TGCGCCAGCAGCTTGGCAGCGGAAGGGGAGCTGTTTTTT.

This clonotype was counted many times. This chain links TRBV28 with TRBJ2-7; the D gene is possibly TRBD1 (6 bases). This CDR3 is 14 amino acids long. CDR1 and CDR2 from the germline V gene are MDHEN and SYDVKM. Between the trimmed V and J ends, which lost 6 bases and 0 bases, there was a span of 12 bases. This CDR3 reads CASSRLDSSYEQYF. In DNA form, the CDR3 reads TGTGCCAGCAGCCGCCTGGACAGCTCCTACGAGCAGTACTTC.

This clonotype was counted ten times or more. The genes are TRBV10-3 and TRBJ2-5; 13 nucleotides align to TRBD2. The ends lost 8 bases at V and 10 bases at J; junction bases unmatched: 10. The CDR3 totals 14 residues. CDR1 is ENHRY and CDR2 is SYGVKD in the germline V gene. CDR3 amino acids: CAIGTSGRAGDQYF. The DNA for the CDR3 is TGTGCCATCGGAACTAGCGGGAGGGCCGGAGACCAGTACTTC.

This clonotype was observed at least ten times. V is TRBV19 and J is TRBJ2-1; 7 bases match TRBD2. The germline V gene encodes CDR1 LNHDA and CDR2 SQIVND (reference sequence). The CDR3 covers 15 residues. After removal of 1 base from V and 6 bases from J, the junction contained 6 bases not matched to a gene. The CDR3 reads CASSIVAGVGNEQFF. The DNA of the CDR3 is TGTGCCAGTAGTATAGTTGCGGGAGTTGGCAATGAGCAGTTCTTC.

This clonotype has at least ten counts. The chain carries TRBV7-9 and TRBJ2-3; D not certain. Germline values: CDR1 SEHNR, CDR2 FQNEAQ (reference sequence). V lost 5 bases and J 3 bases, leaving 18 bases between the germline ends. This CDR3 region has 16 residues. The CDR3, as DNA: TGTGCCAGCAGCCCAAACTTAGGTCCGACAACAGATACGCAGTATTTT. This codes for CASSPNLGPTTDTQYF.

This clonotype was detected many times. The rearrangement uses TRBV5-1 and TRBJ2-1; D is undetermined. Trimming removed 0 bases from V and 0 bases from J, with 13 bases in between. Germline CDR1 and CDR2: SGHRS and YFSETQ. CDR3 length: 17 amino acids. Here the CDR3 DNA reads TGCGCCAGCAGCTTGGCCTGGAGTGAGAGCTCCTACAATGAGCAGTTCTTC. Its protein is CASSLAWSESSYNEQFF.

At least ten counts were recorded for this clonotype. The J gene is TRBJ2-1, the V gene TRBV7-2, with 8 bases identical to TRBD2. The germline V gene has CDR1 SGHTA and CDR2 FQGNSA. J lost 5 bases, V lost 3 bases, and 3 bases had no gene match. CDR3 length: 14 amino acids. The CDR3 bases are TGTGCCAGCAGCTTCTTAGCGGGACACAATGAGCAGTTCTTC. Translating it yields CASSFLAGHNEQFF.

This clonotype was seen repeatedly, ten times or more. The CDR3 loop reads CASSLVGSYGYTF. The CDR3 nucleotides read TGTGCCAGCAGCTTAGTGGGGTCCTATGGCTACACCTTC. The chain couples TRBV7-2 to TRBJ1-2, with D uncertain. Trimming left V 1 base short and J 4 bases short, with 7 bases between. This CDR3 comprises 13 residues. The germline CDR1 and CDR2 sequences are SGHTA and FQGNSA.

This clonotype was detected ten times or more. The chain combines TRBV6-2 or TRBV6-3 with TRBJ2-3, with a tentative D call TRBD2 (5 bases). Germline values: CDR1 MNHEY, CDR2 SVGEGT. CDR3 length: 15 residues. Trimming stripped 2 bases from V and 0 bases from J, with 9 bases between. The CDR3 DNA follows: TGTGCCAGCAGTTACATGGGAGCTAGCACAGATACGCAGTATTTT. Its translation: CASSYMGASTDTQYF.

This clonotype was recorded at least ten times. V usage is TRBV7-9 and J usage is TRBJ2-5; D remains unclear. From germline, CDR1 is SEHNR and CDR2 FQNEAQ (reference sequence). The CDR3 has 15 residues. The V and J ends lost 1 base and 5 bases respectively, with 14 bases between them. CDR3 coding DNA: TGTGCCAGCAGCTTAGTGAACGATTGGGTGGAGACCCAGTACTTC. Its protein product is CASSLVNDWVETQYF.

This clonotype was observed many times. The chain carries TRBV5-5 and TRBJ1-1; D unresolved. The V end was cut by 0 bases, the J end by 1 base, with 4 bases between. This CDR3 has 13 amino acids. Per germline, CDR1 SGHKS and CDR2 YYEKEE (reference sequence). DNA of the CDR3: TGTGCCAGCAGCTTGGGAGAGAACACTGAAGCTTTCTTT. Translation: CASSLGENTEAFF.

This clonotype has a count of ten or more. This chain links TRBV12-3 or TRBV12-4 with TRBJ1-6, with 10 bases identical to TRBD1. CDR3 size: 14 residues. Unmatched junction bases numbered 7, after V lost 6 bases and J lost 11 bases. The CDR3 is CASRRQGAITPLHF. CDR3 nucleotide sequence: TGTGCCAGCAGACGACAGGGGGCGATCACACCCCTCCACTTT.

This chain uses TRBV10-3 with TRBJ2-7; the D is unclear. The CDR3 extends over 13 amino acids. Germline V gene sequence: CDR1 ENHRY, CDR2 SYGVKD. Trimming cost V 0 bases and J 7 bases, with 10 bases left between them. Written as DNA, the CDR3 is TGTGCCATCAGTGAGTCGCAAGGGCAAGAGCAGTACTTC. Translation: CAISESQGQEQYF.

In this sample, this clonotype turned up a few times. The chain is built from TRBV3-1 and TRBJ1-5; 7 bases are shared with TRBD1. The CDR3 extends over 17 amino acids. The J segment lost 0 bases and the V segment lost 8 bases, leaving 13 bases of the junction unmatched. CDR1 is LGHDT, CDR2 YNNKEL, per germline (reference sequence). The CDR3 reads CASRPRGTALSNQPQHF. Here the CDR3 DNA reads TGTGCCAGCCGACCCCGCGGGACAGCTCTTAGCAATCAGCCCCAGCATTTT. The full variable domain, in which reference TRBV3-1 and TRBJ1-5 provide the parts outside the CDR3, is DTAVSQTPKYLVTQMGNDKSIKCEQNLGHDTMYWYKQDSKKFLKIMFSYNNKELIINETVPNRFSPKSPDKAHLNLHINSLELGDSAVYFCASRPRGTALSNQPQHFGDGTRLSIL.